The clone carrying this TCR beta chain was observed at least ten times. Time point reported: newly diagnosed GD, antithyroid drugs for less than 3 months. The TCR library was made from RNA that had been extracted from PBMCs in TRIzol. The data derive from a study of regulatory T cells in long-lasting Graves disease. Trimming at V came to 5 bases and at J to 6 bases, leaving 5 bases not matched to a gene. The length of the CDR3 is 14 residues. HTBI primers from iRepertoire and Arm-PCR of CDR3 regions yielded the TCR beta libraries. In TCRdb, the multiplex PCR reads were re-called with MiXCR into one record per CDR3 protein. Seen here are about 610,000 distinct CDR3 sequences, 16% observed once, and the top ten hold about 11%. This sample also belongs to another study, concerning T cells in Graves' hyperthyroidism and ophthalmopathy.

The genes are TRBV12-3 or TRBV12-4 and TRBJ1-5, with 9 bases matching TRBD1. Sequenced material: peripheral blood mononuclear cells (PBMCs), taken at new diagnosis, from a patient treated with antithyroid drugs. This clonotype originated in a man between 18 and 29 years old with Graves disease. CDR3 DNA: TGTGCCAGCAGTAAGGACAGGGGAGGTCAGCCCCAGCATTTT. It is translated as CASSKDRGGQPQHF.